The present TCR beta chain was sequenced within a study of blood T cell repertoires in COVID-19. Across the whole study: There were acute and convalescent COVID-19 samples, and they came from the United States, Italy and Spain.

Germline lookup yields CDR1 SEHNR and CDR2 FQNEAQ (reference sequence). There are 16 residues in the CDR3. V trimming: 4 bases; J trimming: 4 bases; junction bases outside the gene matches: 4. Here immunoSEQ multiplex PCR was the method, and the copy in TCRdb shows in-frame clones only, minus some. The profile shows about 110,000 clones, 70% to 90% of them singletons. The TCR was taken from a woman in her fifties or sixties with acute or convalescent COVID-19. The chain combines TRBV7-9 with TRBJ2-5, with 15 bases matching TRBD2. The sequenced sample consisted of peripheral blood. The CDR3 DNA sequence: TGTGCCAGCAGCTCGGGGGGACTAGCGGGAGGAGAGACCCAGTACTTC. Protein product: CASSSGGLAGGETQYF.